These T cell receptor beta chains were read from a single sample in a study of T cell changes during pregnancy in multiple sclerosis. Data came from immunoSEQ multiplex PCR; TCRdb stores just in-frame clones and leaves some out. The sample has about 47,000 clones; approximately 90% are singletons. This material consisted of CD8+ T cells from peripheral blood mononuclear cells, taken in the second trimester of pregnancy. The receptors derive from a female donor with multiple sclerosis, enrolled in a pregnancy study. The CDR3 runs from the conserved cysteine through the conserved F or W. The order of the fields is J gene, D gene, V gene, clone size, CDR3 protein, CDR3 DNA. A D gene is named only where the DNA matches it firmly. A row's size may be missing; if present it is once, few, many or a size class.

J gene: TRBJ2-2
D gene: .
V gene: TRBV19
clone size: .
CDR3 protein: CASQIPGLMNTGELFF
CDR3 DNA: TGTGCCAGCCAAATCCCGGGACTCATGAACACCGGGGAGCTGTTTTTT

J gene: TRBJ2-1
D gene: TRBD2
V gene: TRBV27
clone size: .
CDR3 protein: CASSTSSGGKYEQFF
CDR3 DNA: TGTGCCAGCAGTACATCTAGCGGGGGGAAGTATGAGCAGTTCTTC

J gene: TRBJ1-5
D gene: TRBD1
V gene: TRBV27
clone size: .
CDR3 protein: CASSLSSLTPRGPETQHF
CDR3 DNA: TGTGCCAGCAGTTTATCAAGTTTAACCCCCAGGGGGCCGGAGACCCAGCATTTT

J gene: TRBJ1-1
D gene: .
V gene: TRBV5-1
clone size: .
CDR3 protein: CASKLTEEYTEAFF
CDR3 DNA: TGCGCCAGCAAATTGACAGAAGAATACACTGAAGCTTTCTTT

J gene: TRBJ1-5
D gene: .
V gene: TRBV7-9
clone size: .
CDR3 protein: CASSLDEAEDSNQPQHF
CDR3 DNA: TGTGCCAGCAGCTTAGATGAGGCTGAGGATAGCAATCAGCCCCAGCATTTT

J gene: TRBJ2-1
D gene: .
V gene: TRBV7-3
clone size: .
CDR3 protein: CASSPVVATSYNEQFF
CDR3 DNA: TGTGCCAGCAGCCCTGTCGTGGCGACATCCTACAATGAGCAGTTCTTC

J gene: TRBJ2-1
D gene: TRBD2
V gene: TRBV6-4
clone size: .
CDR3 protein: CASSDSSGGATDEQFF
CDR3 DNA: TGTGCCAGCAGTGACTCTAGCGGGGGGGCCACGGATGAGCAGTTCTTC

J gene: TRBJ2-3
D gene: .
V gene: TRBV10-3
clone size: .
CDR3 protein: CAITEASKSTDTQYF
CDR3 DNA: TGTGCCATCACAGAGGCGTCGAAAAGCACAGATACGCAGTATTTT

J gene: TRBJ1-2
D gene: .
V gene: TRBV19
clone size: .
CDR3 protein: CASSPGIYGYTF
CDR3 DNA: TGTGCCAGTAGTCCCGGTATCTATGGCTACACCTTC

J gene: TRBJ1-5
D gene: TRBD1
V gene: TRBV27
clone size: .
CDR3 protein: CASSFGTENQPQHF
CDR3 DNA: TGTGCCAGCAGTTTCGGGACAGAGAATCAGCCCCAGCATTTT

J gene: TRBJ1-1
D gene: .
V gene: TRBV7-9
clone size: .
CDR3 protein: CASSRKIGGRADTEAFF
CDR3 DNA: TGTGCCAGCAGCCGTAAAATCGGGGGGCGCGCGGACACTGAAGCTTTCTTT

J gene: TRBJ1-4
D gene: .
V gene: TRBV5-6
clone size: .
CDR3 protein: CASSLAGGEKLFF
CDR3 DNA: TGTGCCAGCAGCTTGGCGGGGGGTGAAAAACTGTTTTTT

J gene: TRBJ2-3
D gene: .
V gene: TRBV5-1
clone size: .
CDR3 protein: CASSLALREVLTDTQYF
CDR3 DNA: TGCGCCAGCAGCTTGGCCCTCAGGGAAGTTCTCACAGATACGCAGTATTTT

J gene: TRBJ2-1
D gene: .
V gene: TRBV28
clone size: .
CDR3 protein: CASIEQGLFNEQFF
CDR3 DNA: TGTGCCAGCATAGAGCAGGGGCTGTTTAATGAGCAGTTCTTC

J gene: TRBJ2-7
D gene: .
V gene: TRBV7-9
clone size: .
CDR3 protein: CASARDSSYEQYF
CDR3 DNA: TGTGCCAGCGCGCGGGACAGCTCCTACGAGCAGTACTTC

J gene: TRBJ2-5
D gene: TRBD2
V gene: TRBV7-8
clone size: .
CDR3 protein: CASSSNRLAGGETQYF
CDR3 DNA: TGTGCCAGCAGCTCCAATCGGCTAGCGGGTGGAGAGACCCAGTACTTC

J gene: TRBJ1-2
D gene: TRBD1
V gene: TRBV11-2
clone size: .
CDR3 protein: CASSLGTGTGVTF
CDR3 DNA: TGTGCCAGCAGCTTAGGGACCGGGACAGGGGTCACCTTC

J gene: TRBJ2-1
D gene: TRBD2
V gene: TRBV10-1
clone size: .
CDR3 protein: CASRTGTSGGCYNEQFF
CDR3 DNA: TGCGCCAGCAGAACCGGGACTAGCGGGGGGTGTTACAATGAGCAGTTCTTC

J gene: TRBJ2-7
D gene: .
V gene: TRBV21-1
clone size: .
CDR3 protein: CASSKANRGRYSYEQYF
CDR3 DNA: TGTGCCAGCAGCAAAGCTAACAGGGGGCGTTACTCCTACGAGCAGTACTTC

J gene: TRBJ1-3
D gene: TRBD1
V gene: TRBV5-6
clone size: .
CDR3 protein: CASSWGTGPSSGNTIYF
CDR3 DNA: TGTGCCAGCAGCTGGGGGACAGGACCTAGCTCTGGAAACACCATATATTTT

J gene: TRBJ2-1
D gene: .
V gene: TRBV9
clone size: .
CDR3 protein: CASSVGSGVSYNEQFF
CDR3 DNA: TGTGCCAGCAGCGTAGGAAGTGGAGTTTCCTACAATGAGCAGTTCTTC

J gene: TRBJ1-1
D gene: .
V gene: TRBV27
clone size: .
CDR3 protein: CASSPRGGTEAFF
CDR3 DNA: TGTGCCAGCAGCCCCAGAGGGGGAACTGAAGCTTTCTTT

J gene: TRBJ2-3
D gene: TRBD2
V gene: TRBV29-1
clone size: .
CDR3 protein: CSVVAGGFHTDTQYF
CDR3 DNA: TGCAGCGTTGTGGCGGGGGGGTTCCACACAGATACGCAGTATTTT

J gene: TRBJ1-1
D gene: .
V gene: TRBV9
clone size: .
CDR3 protein: CASSVGDGGTEAFF
CDR3 DNA: TGTGCCAGCAGCGTGGGGGACGGGGGCACTGAAGCTTTCTTT

J gene: TRBJ2-7
D gene: TRBD2
V gene: TRBV9
clone size: .
CDR3 protein: CASSISGSTSEQYF
CDR3 DNA: TGTGCCAGCAGCATCAGCGGGAGCACCTCCGAGCAGTACTTC

J gene: TRBJ2-4
D gene: .
V gene: TRBV11-2
clone size: .
CDR3 protein: CASSATGIENIQYF
CDR3 DNA: TGTGCCAGCAGCGCGACGGGGATTGAGAACATTCAGTACTTC

J gene: TRBJ2-7
D gene: .
V gene: TRBV5-1
clone size: .
CDR3 protein: CASSTYPKVGNEQYF
CDR3 DNA: TGCGCCAGCAGCACGTATCCCAAGGTCGGGAACGAGCAGTACTTC

J gene: TRBJ1-3
D gene: .
V gene: TRBV7-2
clone size: .
CDR3 protein: CASSSGETIYF
CDR3 DNA: TGTGCCAGCAGCTCTGGGGAGACCATATATTTT

J gene: TRBJ2-7
D gene: TRBD2
V gene: TRBV13
clone size: .
CDR3 protein: CASSLMTSGGYEQYF
CDR3 DNA: TGTGCCAGCAGCTTAATGACTAGCGGGGGCTACGAGCAGTACTTC

J gene: TRBJ2-5
D gene: TRBD2
V gene: TRBV4-1
clone size: .
CDR3 protein: CASSQGVAGGQETQYF
CDR3 DNA: TGCGCCAGCAGCCAAGGGGTAGCGGGGGGCCAAGAGACCCAGTACTTC

J gene: TRBJ2-7
D gene: .
V gene: TRBV27
clone size: .
CDR3 protein: CASTPQGASSYEQYF
CDR3 DNA: TGTGCCAGCACCCCCCAAGGGGCCTCCTCCTACGAGCAGTACTTC

J gene: TRBJ1-6
D gene: .
V gene: TRBV7-9
clone size: .
CDR3 protein: CASSLGAQGHSPLHF
CDR3 DNA: TGTGCCAGCAGCCTGGGGGCACAGGGTCACTCACCCCTCCACTTT

J gene: TRBJ2-1
D gene: TRBD2
V gene: TRBV15
clone size: .
CDR3 protein: CATSRTGTRIYNEQFF
CDR3 DNA: TGTGCCACCAGCCGGACCGGGACTAGGATCTACAATGAGCAGTTCTTC

J gene: TRBJ2-2
D gene: .
V gene: TRBV6-5
clone size: once
CDR3 protein: CASSSDDRAGELFF
CDR3 DNA: TGTGCCAGCAGTTCGGACGACAGAGCCGGGGAGCTGTTTTTT

J gene: TRBJ2-7
D gene: .
V gene: TRBV4-1
clone size: .
CDR3 protein: CASSQAAGNTHEQYF
CDR3 DNA: TGCGCCAGCAGCCAAGCTGCAGGTAATACCCACGAGCAGTACTTC

J gene: TRBJ1-1
D gene: .
V gene: TRBV6-1
clone size: .
CDR3 protein: CASSEASGLVNTEAFF
CDR3 DNA: TGTGCCAGCAGTGAAGCTTCCGGACTCGTGAACACTGAAGCTTTCTTT

J gene: TRBJ2-5
D gene: TRBD2
V gene: TRBV5-4
clone size: .
CDR3 protein: CASSFEGGSGETQYF
CDR3 DNA: TGTGCCAGCAGCTTTGAGGGAGGGAGCGGAGAGACCCAGTACTTC

J gene: TRBJ1-4
D gene: TRBD1
V gene: TRBV4-1
clone size: .
CDR3 protein: CASSPQMADRREKLFF
CDR3 DNA: TGCGCCAGCAGCCCTCAGATGGCGGACAGGAGGGAAAAACTGTTTTTT

J gene: TRBJ2-5
D gene: TRBD2
V gene: TRBV10-3
clone size: .
CDR3 protein: CAISDPLAGGTKETQYF
CDR3 DNA: TGTGCCATCAGTGACCCTCTAGCGGGGGGGACCAAAGAGACCCAGTACTTC

J gene: TRBJ1-5
D gene: TRBD1
V gene: TRBV6-5
clone size: .
CDR3 protein: CASSYSGGAGQPQHF
CDR3 DNA: TGTGCCAGCAGCTACTCAGGGGGCGCAGGTCAGCCCCAGCATTTT

J gene: TRBJ2-2
D gene: TRBD1
V gene: TRBV18
clone size: .
CDR3 protein: CASSPPRGDRVDTGELFF
CDR3 DNA: TGTGCCAGCTCACCACCGAGGGGAGACAGGGTGGATACCGGGGAGCTGTTTTTT